A single TCR beta chain is shown here with its context. The data originate from a study of shared clonotypes between healthy human individuals. The repertoire was sequenced with immunoSEQ multiplex PCR; TCRdb's copy has only in-frame clones and lacks some. The sample lists some 2,500,000 clones; 93% were seen once. The germline gives CDR1 MNHNS, CDR2 SASEGT. Trimming at V came to 4 bases and at J to 2 bases, leaving 12 bases not matched to a gene. This CDR3 is built from 17 residues. Donors, without exception, were Caucasian adults residing in Nashville, Tennessee. The TCR sequence derives from a man in his late teens or twenties in good health. Some clones in this sample may be carry-over from other donors' samples. What was sequenced was naive CD4+ T cells from PBMCs. Described subset: CD45RA+ positively selected. The chain recombines TRBV6-1 with TRBJ2-5; 8 nucleotides match TRBD2. For the CDR3, the DNA is TGTGCCAGCAGTGTGAACCAACTAGCGGCGGCGCAAGAGACCCAGTACTTC. It yields the protein CASSVNQLAAAQETQYF.